This entry lists 13 T cell receptor beta chains sequenced from one sample in a study of T-cell reconstitution after alpha-beta-depleted transplantation in children. Unique molecular identifiers were incorporated during preparation of the TCRbeta library. TCRdb reprocessed the PCR reads via MiXCR and lists one record per CDR3 protein. The table lists a few hundred thousand distinct CDR3 sequences, approximately 23% of them singletons, with over 9.5% in the top ten. This material consisted of PBMCs, mostly from graft donor cells, taken 180 days after TCRalphabeta/CD19-depleted stem cell transplant. The receptors shown here come from a male patient aged 10 to 17 who had a stem cell transplant for acute lymphoblastic leukemia, so the T cells may come from the graft donor.

The chain carries TRBV7-8 and TRBJ2-6; 8 nucleotides align to TRBD1. The germline V gene has CDR1 SGHVS and CDR2 FQNEAQ. J lost 0 bases, V lost 5 bases, and 6 bases had no gene match. CDR3 size: 17 residues. CDR3 sequence (DNA): TGTGCCAGCAGCGTCTACAGGGGGTCCTCTGGGGCCAACGTCCTGACTTTC. Translation gives CASSVYRGSSGANVLTF.

The chain couples TRBV12-3 or TRBV12-4 to TRBJ2-7; D gene ambiguous. CDR3 size: 14 residues. V lost 0 bases to trimming and J lost 4 bases, with 10 bases between them. CDR3 in DNA: TGTGCCAGCAGTTTAGCGCTTGGAAGTTACGAGCAGTACTTC. The encoded protein is CASSLALGSYEQYF.

This clonotype was picked up a small number of times. This chain links TRBV19 with TRBJ1-1; possibly TRBD1 for D (6 bases). This CDR3 contains 15 residues. V shed 6 bases and J shed 3 bases, with 17 bases lying between them. CDR1 LNHDA and CDR2 SQIVND come from the germline V gene (reference sequence). CDR3: CASSRAGAMDTEAFF. The DNA of the CDR3 is TGTGCCAGTAGCAGGGCAGGGGCAATGGACACTGAAGCTTTCTTT.

This chain links TRBV5-1 with TRBJ2-1; D possibly corresponds to TRBD2 (6 bases). The CDR3 contains 16 residues. Trimming shortened V by 2 bases and J by 4 bases, and 16 bases separated the two germline ends. The germline gives CDR1 SGHRS, CDR2 YFSETQ. The CDR3 sequence is CASSFMGGPTYNEQFF. Written as DNA, the CDR3 is TGCGCCAGCAGCTTTATGGGGGGTCCGACTTACAATGAGCAGTTCTTC.

A remark on this clonotype: At one end, the junction sequence differs from germline, possibly due to a read error. This chain connects TRBV7-9 to TRBJ1-5; D gene uncertain. Germline V gives CDR1 SEHNR, CDR2 FQNEAQ (reference sequence). This CDR3 has 16 residues. This CDR3 reads CASSLDPVYSNHPQHF. CDR3 in DNA: TGTGCCAGCAGCTTAGATCCAGTCTATAGCAATCACCCCCAGCATTTT.

The chain combines TRBV5-1 with TRBJ2-1; 11 nucleotides match TRBD2. The trim removed 3 bases at V and 2 bases at J, leaving 10 bases unmatched. Germline CDR1 is SGHRS and CDR2 is YFSETQ. The CDR3 loop spans 18 amino acids. The CDR3 sequence is CASSYSGRGLGAYNEQFF. The CDR3 coding sequence is TGCGCCAGCAGCTATAGCGGGAGGGGACTCGGTGCCTACAATGAGCAGTTCTTC.

This clonotype was seen more than once but under ten times. The V gene is TRBV9, the J gene TRBJ1-3, with 7 nucleotides matching TRBD1. The J segment lost 0 bases and the V segment lost 2 bases, leaving 2 bases of the junction unmatched. The V gene's germline CDR1 is SGDLS and CDR2 YYNGEE. The CDR3 covers 15 residues. This CDR3 is CASSVTGASGNTIYF. CDR3 nucleotides: TGTGCCAGCAGCGTTACAGGGGCCTCTGGAAACACCATATATTTT.

This clonotype came up many times. This chain uses TRBV20-1 with TRBJ2-3; 8 positions match TRBD2. From germline, CDR1 is DFQATT and CDR2 SNEGSKA (reference sequence). This CDR3 spans 19 amino acids. Trimming at V came to 1 base and at J to 2 bases, leaving 17 bases not matched to a gene. The CDR3 coding sequence is TGCAGTGCTAGAGTTCCGGGAGGGCCTTTGGGGCCCCACACAGATACGCAGTATTTT. Amino acid sequence: CSARVPGGPLGPHTDTQYF.

This chain links TRBV29-1 with TRBJ2-7, with unresolved D. V lost 1 base, J lost 1 base, and 8 bases lay in between. Germline-derived CDR1 and CDR2 are SQVTM and ANQGSEA. This CDR3 contains 13 residues. The CDR3 sequence: CSVEGDRSYEQYF. In DNA, the CDR3 is TGCAGCGTTGAAGGCGACCGTTCCTACGAGCAGTACTTC.

Turning to this clonotype: Compared with germline, one end of the junction differs, possibly owing to a read error. The chain employs TRBV11-1 and TRBJ2-5; 10 bases agree with TRBD1. The CDR3 is 17 amino acids. Germline V gives CDR1 SGHAT, CDR2 FQDESV (reference sequence). The CDR3: CASSLNRDRGSGETQYF. For the CDR3, the DNA is TGTGCAAGCAGCCTAAACCGGGACAGGGGTTCGGGGGAGACCCAGTACTTC.

This clonotype turned up a few times. The gene calls are TRBV29-1 and TRBJ2-1; D is tentatively TRBD1 or TRBD2 (5 bases each). This CDR3 is 16 amino acids long. The V gene's germline CDR1 is SQVTM and CDR2 ANQGSEA. V was pared by 4 bases and J by 1 base, with 17 bases between. CDR3 protein: CSVGGGGVGSYNEQFF. Here the CDR3 DNA reads TGCAGCGTTGGGGGTGGGGGAGTGGGATCCTACAATGAGCAGTTCTTC.

This clonotype was recorded a few times. V usage is TRBV7-9 and J usage is TRBJ2-3; D is unclear. The germline V gene has CDR1 SEHNR and CDR2 FQNEAQ (reference sequence). CDR3 length: 12 amino acids. Trimming removed 3 bases at V and 5 bases at J, with 6 bases between. This CDR3 reads CASSFAGDTQYF. DNA for the CDR3: TGTGCCAGCAGCTTTGCTGGAGATACGCAGTATTTT.

As to this clonotype: At one of its ends the junction is not consistent with the germline gene, which may arise from a read error. The rearrangement links TRBV3-1 to TRBJ2-3; tentative D call: TRBD1 (5 bases). The CDR3 totals 13 residues. CDR1 LGHDT and CDR2 YNNKEL come from the germline V gene (reference sequence). CDR3 sequence reads: CASSQDSRPDSVF. The CDR3 nucleotides are TGTGCCAGCAGCCAAGACTCCCGACCCGACAGCGTCTTT.